The rows below give T cell receptor beta chains drawn from one sample of a study of T cells in Graves' hyperthyroidism and ophthalmopathy. TCRdb called the multiplex PCR reads again in MiXCR, with one record for every CDR3 protein. The table has a few hundred thousand distinct CDR3 sequences, less than 20% seen once. Sequencing used blood. Receptors were obtained from a woman under 30 with Graves' hyperthyroidism. Each CDR3 is given with its conserved first and last residue. Fields, in order: D gene, clone size, V gene, J gene, CDR3 protein, CDR3 DNA. D genes are given only for firm matches. The size field is filled for only some rows; it gives once, few, many or a size class.

.	.	TRBV2	TRBJ2-5	CASRFGLLQETQYF	TGTGCCAGCAGGTTCGGACTACTCCAAGAGACCCAGTACTTC
TRBD2	many	TRBV7-9	TRBJ2-1	CASSHRTSGHYNEQFF	TGTGCCAGCAGCCACAGGACTAGCGGCCACTACAATGAGCAGTTCTTC
.	many	TRBV20-1	TRBJ2-7	CSASSPSLGAVDEQYF	TGCAGTGCCTCCAGCCCATCTTTGGGGGCGGTTGACGAGCAGTACTTC
.	many	TRBV11-2	TRBJ2-7	CASSPQPGHYEQYF	TGTGCCAGCAGCCCCCAACCCGGTCACTACGAGCAGTACTTC
TRBD2	many	TRBV20-1	TRBJ2-3	CSASTGGPTDTQYF	TGCAGTGCTAGCACGGGAGGCCCCACAGATACGCAGTATTTT
TRBD1	many	TRBV3-1	TRBJ1-5	CASSPGQTYQPQHF	TGTGCCAGCAGCCCGGGACAGACCTATCAGCCCCAGCATTTT
TRBD2	many	TRBV5-6	TRBJ2-1	CASSGGLAGGAQQFF	TGTGCCAGCAGCGGGGGACTAGCGGGAGGGGCCCAGCAGTTCTTC
.	many	TRBV28	TRBJ1-4	CASSLMGADYEKLFF	TGTGCCAGCAGTTTAATGGGAGCCGACTATGAAAAACTGTTTTTT
.	.	TRBV6-1	TRBJ1-1	CASKSPAEAFF	TGTGCCAGCAAATCCCCCGCTGAAGCTTTCTTT
.	.	TRBV4-3	TRBJ2-1	CASSQGLQVPYNEQFF	TGCGCCAGCAGCCAAGGGCTACAGGTCCCCTACAATGAGCAGTTCTTC
TRBD1	.	TRBV7-9	TRBJ2-5	CASSLETGGKATQYF	TGTGCCAGCAGCTTAGAGACAGGGGGGAAGGCGACCCAGTACTTC
.	.	TRBV6-2/TRBV6-3	TRBJ2-1	CASSTTNEQFF	TGTGCCAGCAGCACGACTAACGAGCAGTTCTTC